This T cell receptor (beta chain) was profiled in a study of T cell responses to AZD1222 COVID-19 vaccine. General study results and limits: In a largely white British group with more females than males, clonal diversity was possibly underestimated.

Concerning this clone itself: Antigen unknown.

This table comes from immunoSEQ multiplex PCR, and its TCRdb copy is limited to in-frame clones, with some not included. The table includes about 150,000 clones, around 86% detected once. V gave up 5 bases and J gave up 4 bases; unmatched junction bases: 6. Germline lookup yields CDR1 SGHTA and CDR2 FQGNSA. The CDR3 length is 15 residues. Specimen: peripheral blood, collected 28 days after the second AZD1222 dose. The V gene is TRBV7-2, the J gene TRBJ1-2; TRBD1 aligns across 11 bases. The clonotype was recovered from an adult who received the AZD1222 COVID-19 vaccine. CDR3 DNA sequence: TGTGCCAGCAGCCCACCGGGACAGGGGGGCTATGGCTACACCTTC. This encodes CASSPPGQGGYGYTF.